Presented here are 25 T cell receptor beta chains from one specimen sequenced in a study of T cell clonality in common variable immunodeficiency. Study-level points and caveats: Reportedly, TCR beta sequences from common variable immunodeficiency showed fewer deletions and N-nucleotide insertions.

What these receptors recognize is not known. Sequenced by immunoSEQ multiplex PCR; TCRdb stores in-frame clones only, minus some. Listed for the sample are some 15,000 clones, none seen a single time. The source material was peripheral blood mononuclear cells. The receptors derive from a human donor with common variable immunodeficiency.

For this clone: The CDR3 is cut off 3 residues early in the read; its end comes from the germline J gene. The chain combines TRBV19 with TRBJ2-3; 7 nucleotides line up with TRBD1. The CDR3 has 14 residues. The J segment lost 4 bases and the V segment lost 7 bases, leaving 8 bases of the junction unmatched. The germline gives CDR1 LNHDA, CDR2 SQIVND (reference sequence). The part of the CDR3 DNA that was read is TGTGCCAGTATGAAGACAGGGTTATCAGATACG. Translation: CASMKTGLSDT. In full, the CDR3 is CASMKTGLSDTQYF. The variable domain in full, completed from reference TRBV19 and TRBJ2-3, reads DGGITQSPKYLFRKEGQNVTLSCEQNLNHDAMYWYRQDPGQGLRLIYYSQIVNDFQKGDIAEGYSVSREKKESFPLTVTSAQKNPTAFYLCASMKTGLSDTQYFGPGTRLTVL.

For this clone: The CDR3 extends 3 residues past the end of the read, so its final part is completed from the germline J gene. The rearrangement links TRBV19 to TRBJ2-7; possibly TRBD1 for D (6 bases). Trimming took off 2 bases at V and 5 bases at J, with 13 bases between the two ends. The CDR3 length is 14 residues. Germline V gives CDR1 LNHDA, CDR2 SQIVND (reference sequence). CDR3 DNA (partial): TGTGCCAGTAGTATAAAGCCTGGACAGCACGAG. It is translated as CASSIKPGQHE. From start to end, the CDR3 is CASSIKPGQHEQYF.

The sample holds a few counts of this clone. The read gets to within 3 residues of the CDR3 end, and the germline J gene fills in the rest. The J gene is TRBJ2-1, the V gene TRBV7-2; weak D call: TRBD2 (7 bases). This CDR3 comprises 15 residues. CDR1 is SGHTA and CDR2 is FQGNSA in the germline V gene. With 5 bases removed from V and 4 bases from J, the gap between germline ends came to 15 bases. CDR3 bases read: TGTGCCAGCAGCCCTGCGGGGGCAAAATACAATGAG. Protein sequence: CASSPAGAKYNE. The full CDR3 protein reads CASSPAGAKYNEQFF. Based on the CDR3 plus reference TRBV7-2 and TRBJ2-1, the full variable domain is GAGVSQSPSNKVTEKGKDVELRCDPISGHTALYWYRQSLGQGLEFLIYFQGNSAPDKSGLPSDRFSAERTGGSVSTLTIQRTQQEDSAVYLCASSPAGAKYNEQFFGPGTRLTVL.

This clone was counted only a few times. The read ends 3 residues shy of where the CDR3 ends; the end is completed using the germline J gene. The V gene is TRBV19, the J gene TRBJ2-7; D may be TRBD2 (6 bases). V dropped 6 bases and J dropped 0 bases, with 15 bases sitting between them. Germline-derived CDR1 and CDR2 are LNHDA and SQIVND (reference sequence). The CDR3 covers 15 residues. CDR3 in amino acids: CASSSDGGLSYEQYF. The DNA read from the CDR3 is TGTGCCAGTAGCAGCGACGGGGGTCTCTCCTACGAG.

Notes on this clone: Read sequence stops 3 residues before the CDR3 end, and the germline J gene provides the missing end. The chain carries TRBV19 and TRBJ1-1; D remains unclear. Germline CDR1 and CDR2: LNHDA and SQIVND (reference sequence). The CDR3 contains 14 residues. The V end lost 6 bases, the J end lost 7 bases, and 18 bases lay between the germline ends. The CDR3 reads CASRGLVGLHEAFF. The sequenced part of the CDR3 DNA is TGTGCCAGTAGAGGATTGGTAGGGTTACATGAA. The whole variable domain, filled in from reference TRBV19 and TRBJ1-1, reads DGGITQSPKYLFRKEGQNVTLSCEQNLNHDAMYWYRQDPGQGLRLIYYSQIVNDFQKGDIAEGYSVSREKKESFPLTVTSAQKNPTAFYLCASRGLVGLHEAFFGQGTRLTVV.

Of note for this clone: Coverage ceases 3 residues before the CDR3 finishes, and the germline J gene fills in the end. The rearrangement uses TRBV19 and TRBJ1-2, with D unresolved. Germline CDR1 reads LNHDA; CDR2 reads SQIVND (reference sequence). CDR3 size: 15 residues. V shed 2 bases and J shed 1 base, with 11 bases lying between them. The CDR3 protein is CASSISSRNNYGYTF. The part of the CDR3 DNA that was read is TGTGCCAGTAGTATATCGTCCAGGAATAACTATGGC.

In regard to this clone: The read comes to an end 3 residues before the CDR3 does, leaving the germline J gene to fill in the end. The chain uses TRBV7-8 and TRBJ1-1; 11 bases line up with TRBD1. J was trimmed by 3 bases and V by 5 bases; bases with no gene match: 2. CDR1 is SGHVS, CDR2 FQNEAQ, per germline. The CDR3 spans 14 residues. The CDR3 loop is CASSEDRGHTEAFF. The part of the CDR3 DNA that was read is TGTGCCAGCAGCGAGGACAGGGGGCACACTGAA.

This clone was counted between two and nine times. The read falls 3 residues short of the CDR3 end, and the missing part is taken from the germline J gene. The J gene is TRBJ2-1, the V gene TRBV19; TRBD2 matches 9 bases. This CDR3 has 15 residues. Germline V gives CDR1 LNHDA, CDR2 SQIVND (reference sequence). V dropped 5 bases and J dropped 7; count of bases not matched to a gene: 9. CDR3 sequence reads: CASSAGGGRKNEQFF. CDR3 DNA (partial): TGTGCCAGTAGTGCGGGGGGGGGTAGGAAAAATGAG.

This clone showed up just a few times. With the read ending 3 residues before the CDR3 end, the germline J gene is used to fill in that end. The genes are TRBV18 and TRBJ1-5, with 9 bases fitting TRBD1. Germline loops: CDR1 KGHSH, CDR2 LQKENI. The J segment lost 5 bases and the V segment lost 3 bases, leaving 5 bases of the junction unmatched. This CDR3 contains 15 residues. The covered CDR3 bases are TGTGCCAGCTCACCCGCGACAGGGGGAGATCAGCCC. This gives the protein CASSPATGGDQP. The CDR3 reads in full as CASSPATGGDQPQHF.

The sample holds a few counts of this clone. The read halts 3 residues ahead of the CDR3 end, with the missing end drawn from the germline J gene. The chain carries TRBV6-2 or TRBV6-3 and TRBJ2-7, with D unclear. The V gene lost 8 bases and the J gene lost 3 bases, with 11 bases spanning the gap. The CDR3 is 12 residues long. Per the germline V gene, CDR1 is MNHEY and CDR2 is SVGEGT. The covered CDR3 bases are TGTGCCAGCTCGTCCCCCAGCTACGAG. Translation: CASSSPSYE. The whole CDR3 is CASSSPSYEQYF.

This clone was recorded at least ten times. Partial CDR3 DNA: TGTGCCAGCAGTGCTCTCTCCGGGGGTAATGAAAAA. Its protein product is CASSALSGGNEK. In full, the CDR3 is CASSALSGGNEKLFF. This chain uses TRBV2 with TRBJ1-4, with D possibly TRBD1 on 5 matching bases. The read terminates 3 residues ahead of where the CDR3 ends, so the germline J gene completes it. Germline lookup yields CDR1 SNHLY and CDR2 FYNNEI. Trimming cost V 4 bases and J 4 bases, with 13 bases left between them. This CDR3 contains 15 residues.

This clone appeared a few times. The read terminates 3 residues ahead of where the CDR3 ends, so the germline J gene completes it. The chain carries TRBV18 and TRBJ2-7; 8 nucleotides align to TRBD1. Germline assignment: CDR1 KGHSH and CDR2 LQKENI. This CDR3 region has 14 residues. J was trimmed by 3 bases and V by 3 bases; bases with no gene match: 4. CDR3 DNA (partial): TGTGCCAGCTCACCGGGACAGGTCAACTACGAG. It specifies CASSPGQVNYE. The CDR3 reads in full as CASSPGQVNYEQYF.

The table lists this clone with a few counts. The read falls 3 residues short of the CDR3 end, and the missing part is taken from the germline J gene. V gene TRBV7-2 combines with J gene TRBJ1-4; TRBD1 matches at 9 bases. The CDR3 has 15 residues. With 5 bases clipped from V and 8 bases from J, the junction kept 9 bases outside the gene matches. The germline V gene has CDR1 SGHTA and CDR2 FQGNSA. CDR3 DNA (partial): TGTGCCAGCAGCAAAAGCGGGACAGGGAACGAAAAA. Translated, it gives CASSKSGTGNEK. The whole CDR3 protein reads CASSKSGTGNEKLFF.

Only a few counts were recorded for this clone. The read ends 3 residues shy of where the CDR3 ends; the end is completed using the germline J gene. Other DNA sequences in this sample translate to the same CDR3. The J gene is TRBJ1-1, the V gene TRBV18; D may be TRBD1 (6 bases). The V gene's germline CDR1 is KGHSH and CDR2 LQKENI. The CDR3 has 14 amino acids. The V end lost 5 bases, the J end lost 0 bases, and 10 bases lay between the germline ends. CDR3 DNA, as far as it was read: TGTGCCAGCTCAGCGGACAGATTGAACACTGAA. This sequence encodes CASSADRLNTE. The full CDR3 protein is CASSADRLNTEAFF.

About this clone: The read gets to within 3 residues of the CDR3 end, and the germline J gene fills in the rest. The rearrangement uses TRBV18 and TRBJ1-1; possible D gene TRBD1, 6 bases. Germline CDR1 reads KGHSH; CDR2 reads LQKENI. The CDR3 runs to 12 residues. Trimming shortened V by 3 bases and J by 5 bases, and 7 bases separated the two germline ends. The CDR3 is CASSPQGTEAFF. The DNA read from the CDR3 is TGTGCCAGCTCACCGCAGGGGACTGAA.

Comments on this clone: The observed sequence ends 3 residues before the CDR3 terminus, with the missing tail filled in from the germline J gene. This chain connects TRBV19 to TRBJ1-5; 7 bases agree with TRBD1. Germline loops: CDR1 LNHDA, CDR2 SQIVND (reference sequence). After removal of 0 bases from V and 7 bases from J, the junction contained 18 bases not matched to a gene. CDR3 size: 19 residues. The sequenced part of the CDR3 DNA is TGTGCCAGTAGTATAGATCGGTCTCGGGACAGTCCATTTCGGCAGCCC. This translates into CASSIDRSRDSPFRQP. The whole CDR3 reads CASSIDRSRDSPFRQPQHF.

This clone came up a few times. The read ends 3 residues early relative to the CDR3; the germline J gene fills the gap. The chain carries TRBV19 and TRBJ2-1; D is tentatively TRBD1 or TRBD2 (5 bases each). This CDR3 comprises 15 residues. Germline CDR1 and CDR2: LNHDA and SQIVND (reference sequence). The V gene lost 10 bases and the J gene lost 6 bases, with 22 bases spanning the gap. The covered CDR3 bases are TGTGCCACCTCGGAGCAGAGGGGCTGGGCCAATGAG. Protein sequence: CATSEQRGWANE. The entire CDR3 reads CATSEQRGWANEQFF.

This clone is medium-sized in the sample. Read coverage stops 3 residues before the CDR3 terminus; the germline J gene supplies the remainder. The chain uses TRBV13 and TRBJ1-4, with 7 bases aligning to TRBD1. The CDR3 covers 20 residues. In germline, CDR1 is PRHDT, CDR2 FYEKMQ (reference sequence). Trimming took 5 bases from V and 5 from J; bases not matched to a gene: 23. The covered CDR3 bases are TGTGCCAGCAGCCTCGACCCGTGGAGGGGGCCTGCTGTGGAAAATGAAAAA. It codes for CASSLDPWRGPAVENEK. The full CDR3 protein is CASSLDPWRGPAVENEKLFF.

This clone was recorded a few times. Read coverage stops 3 residues before the CDR3 terminus; the germline J gene supplies the remainder. The J gene is TRBJ2-7, the V gene TRBV18, with D maybe TRBD1 (6 bases). V was pared by 6 bases and J by 1 base, with 10 bases between. The CDR3 is made up of 13 amino acids. The germline V gene has CDR1 KGHSH and CDR2 LQKENI. The covered CDR3 bases are TGTGCCAGCTCTACTGGACAGTCCTACGAG. Translating gives CASSTGQSYE. The whole CDR3 sequence is CASSTGQSYEQYF.

This clone was seen a few times. Read data end 3 residues before the CDR3 end; the end is taken from the germline J gene. The chain combines TRBV18 with TRBJ2-7; 12 nucleotides align to TRBD2. V lost 3 bases and J lost 3; bases outside the gene matches: 6. The V gene's germline CDR1 is KGHSH and CDR2 LQKENI. The CDR3 has 16 amino acids. The CDR3 protein is CASSPGLAGSYYEQYF. CDR3 bases read: TGTGCCAGCTCACCGGGACTAGCGGGCTCTTACTACGAG.

For this clone: Read data end 3 residues before the CDR3 end; the end is taken from the germline J gene. The J gene is TRBJ2-1, the V gene TRBV19; weak D call: TRBD1 (6 bases). V was shortened by 5 bases and J by 0 bases, with 14 bases between the two germline ends. The CDR3 has 16 amino acids. Germline loops: CDR1 LNHDA, CDR2 SQIVND (reference sequence). CDR3 DNA, as far as it was read: TGTGCCAGTAGTTGGGGCACAGGGAGCTCCTACAATGAG. Protein: CASSWGTGSSYNE. The complete CDR3 sequence is CASSWGTGSSYNEQFF.

The CDR3 sequence is CASSSGTGGAKNIQYF. The covered CDR3 bases are TGTGCCAGCTCATCCGGGACAGGGGGGGCCAAAAACATT. This chain links TRBV18 with TRBJ2-4; 11 bases fit TRBD1. From the germline J gene comes the end of the CDR3, since the read stops 3 residues before it. With V trimmed by 5 bases and J by 1 base, 4 bases remained unmatched. This CDR3 has 16 residues. Germline-derived CDR1 and CDR2 are KGHSH and LQKENI. Variable domain in full (rest from reference TRBV18 and TRBJ2-4): NAGVMQNPRHLVRRRGQEARLRCSPMKGHSHVYWYRQLPEEGLKFMVYLQKENIIDESGMPKERFSAEFPKEGPSILRIQQVVRGDSAAYFCASSSGTGGAKNIQYFGAGTRLSVL.

This clone was detected a few times. The part of the CDR3 DNA that was read is TGTGCCAGTCGTACGGGGGCGAACACCGGGGAG. This codes for CASRTGANTGE. The entire CDR3 protein reads CASRTGANTGELFF. V and J are TRBV19 and TRBJ2-2; D possibly corresponds to TRBD2 (6 bases). The sequence runs out 3 residues before the end of the CDR3; the remainder is reconstructed from the germline J gene. CDR1 and CDR2 (germline): LNHDA, SQIVND (reference sequence). Trimming stripped 8 bases from V and 0 bases from J, with 10 bases between. This CDR3 spans 14 amino acids.

Only a few counts were recorded for this clone. The CDR3 end falls 3 residues outside the read, so it is completed with the germline J gene. The chain recombines TRBV6-2 or TRBV6-3 with TRBJ1-1; 9 bases fit TRBD1. The CDR3 is 15 residues long. From germline, CDR1 is MNHEY and CDR2 SVGEGT. J was trimmed by 3 bases and V by 4 bases; bases with no gene match: 6. The covered CDR3 bases are TGTGCCAGCAGTTCACAGGACAGGGGTCACACTGAA. It encodes CASSSQDRGHTE. The CDR3 in its entirety is CASSSQDRGHTEAFF.

There are a few counts of this clone. The CDR3 DNA, read in part, is TGTGCCAGCAGCTTAACCTTAGCGGGGGTAGGAGAGACC. Protein sequence: CASSLTLAGVGET. The entire CDR3 is CASSLTLAGVGETQYF. The chain combines TRBV7-3 with TRBJ2-5; TRBD2 matches at 9 bases. The CDR3 end is not reached by the read, which stops 3 residues before it; the germline J gene fills it in. Germline CDR1 and CDR2: SGHTA and FQGTGA. With 0 bases clipped from V and 4 bases from J, the junction kept 6 bases outside the gene matches. This CDR3 contains 16 residues.